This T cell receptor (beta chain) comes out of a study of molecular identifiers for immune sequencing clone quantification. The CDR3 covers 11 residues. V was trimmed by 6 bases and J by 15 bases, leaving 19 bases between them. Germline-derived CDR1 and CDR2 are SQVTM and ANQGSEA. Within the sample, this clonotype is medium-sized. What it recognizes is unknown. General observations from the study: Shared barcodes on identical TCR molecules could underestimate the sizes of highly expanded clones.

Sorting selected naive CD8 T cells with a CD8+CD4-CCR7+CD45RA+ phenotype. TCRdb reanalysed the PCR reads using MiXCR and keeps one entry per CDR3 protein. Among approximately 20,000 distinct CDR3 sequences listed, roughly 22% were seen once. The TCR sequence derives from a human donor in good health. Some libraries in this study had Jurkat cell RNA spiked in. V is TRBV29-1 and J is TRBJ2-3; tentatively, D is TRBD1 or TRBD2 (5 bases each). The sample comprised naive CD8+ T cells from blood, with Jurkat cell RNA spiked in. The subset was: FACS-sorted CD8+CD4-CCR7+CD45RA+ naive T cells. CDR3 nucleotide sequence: TGCAGCGTCACGACCGGGACGGCGCTTTATTTT. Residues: CSVTTGTALYF.